This T cell receptor beta chain is from a study of blood T cell repertoires in COVID-19 (dated by TCRdb to the early 2020s). Turning to the overall study: Samples covering the acute and convalescent phases of COVID-19 were provided by collaborators in the United States, Italy and Spain. The material from the prospective study consisted of cDNA or gDNA derived from T cells, B-cell-depleted T cells, or PBMCs. Deeply sampled blood TCRbeta repertoires from subjects exposed to, actively infected with, or recovered from COVID-19 were included in the dataset. The repertoires were made available in a free public database intended to serve as a resource for research on the immune response to SARS-CoV-2. Samples came from the ongoing ImmuneRACE study (first 160 participants) plus 1,254 subjects from 6 global collaborators. Sample metadata almost always included a de-identified subject ID, COVID-19 status, age in years and sex. Where HLA class I and class II types were available, the types were taken from metadata supplied by the sample provider, not from assay-based typing. Overall study outcomes, separate from this receptor: Clinical and demographic metadata were provided uncurated, with the amount varying by source and participant.

As concerns this clone: What antigen it recognizes has not been identified. Per-nucleotide qualities are absent, and no much larger clonotype sits a single base away.

The immunoSEQ Assay, a bias-controlled multiplex PCR, was used to amplify TCRbeta CDR3 regions from genomic DNA. The authors' analysis ran thus. The number of nucleated cells in each sample was estimated by amplification of reference gene primers within the assay. Sequence reads were collapsed and filtered to measure the absolute abundance of every unique TCRbeta CDR3 rearrangement. For each sample, productive Simpson clonality was calculated as the square root of Simpson's diversity index over productive rearrangements. TCRdb took this table from immuneACCESS and kept in-frame rearrangements with V and J called. Such tables lack part of the clones; where checked against another copy, unresolved V genes explain under half of the gap, and the rest is unexplained. V, J and clone size are those of that table, while D and trimming were read from the DNA. The sample profile shows fewer than 350,000 clones; 75% to 90% of them were found once. The ten largest clones capture 1.7% of the sample.

Participants in the prospective study were enrolled through a virtual design, were aged roughly 18 to 100 years, and lived in roughly 25 United States geographic areas. In the prospective study, participants were assigned to cohorts based on the clinical history participants reported in a screening survey and a study questionnaire. Recovered participants in ImmuneRACE Cohort 3 were defined as having two consecutive negative NP/OP PCR tests, clearance from a healthcare professional, or resolution of symptoms. In the prospective study, whole blood, serum and a nasopharyngeal or oropharyngeal swab were collected from each participant by mobile phlebotomists. Participants in the prospective study had the option to provide additional blood draws and questionnaires over an approximately two-month period. Before DNA extraction, blood samples from the prospective study were shipped at room temperature or frozen.

This sequence originates from a woman in her thirties or forties who had recovered from COVID-19. Sequences were obtained from PBMCs or T cells enriched from blood (not recorded which).

The DNA sequence is as follows: TGTGCCAGCAGCTTGATGTGGGCGAACACTGAAGCTTTCTTT. Its translation is CASSLMWANTEAFF. The chain was built from TRBV5-4 and TRBJ1-1, with the identity of the D gene unclear. CDR1 and CDR2 (SGHNT, YYREEE) derive from the germline V gene (reference sequence). The CDR3 covers 14 residues, taking in both the cysteine and the phenylalanine. Only CDR3 DNA is held: 42 bases, read in frame from base 1. Between the V and J ends, shortened by 1 base and 1 base respectively, the junction contains 8 bases.